These 29 T cell receptor beta chains were all obtained from the same sample, sequenced in a study of blood T cell repertoires in COVID-19 (TCRdb year 2020). Receptor libraries were prepared by the immunoSEQ multiplex PCR assay. This is the immuneACCESS table as TCRdb keeps it, with only in-frame sequences that have V and J called. A part of the clones is gone; compared with another copy, unresolved V genes explain less than half, and the rest is unexplained. In all, the sample holds more than 40,000 clones, and nearly 90% of those were seen once. The biggest ten clones account for about 2.9% of the sample. Sequenced material: peripheral blood. These TCRs come from a man in his fifties with active COVID-19.

The chain carries TRBV2 and TRBJ2-7; D possibly corresponds to TRBD1 (6 bases). Trimming left V 6 bases short and J 2 bases short, with 11 bases between. This CDR3 has 13 residues. CDR1 and CDR2 (germline): SNHLY, FYNNEI. CDR3 nucleotide sequence: TGTGCCAGCAGCCGACAGGCCGCCTACGAGCAGTACGTC. This sequence encodes CASSRQAAYEQYV.

This rearrangement joins TRBV29-1 to TRBJ1-1; a possible D gene is TRBD1 (5 bases). CDR3 length equals 12 residues. The germline gives CDR1 SQVTM, CDR2 ANQGSEA. V was cut by 4 bases and J by 8 bases, with 14 bases left in between. This CDR3 is CSVGWRGGEAFF. The DNA of the CDR3 is TGCAGCGTTGGGTGGCGGGGGGGAGAAGCTTTCTTT.

This rearrangement joins TRBV24-1 to TRBJ2-7, with 9 positions matching TRBD1. The germline V gene has CDR1 KGHDR and CDR2 SFDVKD. This CDR3 contains 16 residues. Losses at the gene ends were 4 bases for V and 4 bases for J; bases not matched to a gene: 10. CDR3 nucleotides: TGTGCCACCAGTGAATTACAGGGGGCGCCTTTATACGAGCAGTACGTC. The encoded protein is CATSELQGAPLYEQYV.

This clone has only one observation. V gene TRBV15 combines with J gene TRBJ2-7, with a possible D match to TRBD2 (6 bases). Trimming stripped 0 bases from V and 5 bases from J, with 8 bases between. The CDR3 extends over 13 amino acids. Germline CDR1 reads LNHNV; CDR2 reads YYDKDF (reference sequence). The CDR3 reads CATSRDWGDEQYV. The CDR3 DNA sequence: TGTGCCACCAGCAGAGATTGGGGGGACGAGCAGTACGTC.

This clone appeared a single time. The rearrangement uses TRBV6-2 or TRBV6-3 and TRBJ1-1; D is possibly TRBD1 (5 bases). This CDR3 spans 13 amino acids. The germline V and J ends were trimmed by 4 bases and 5 bases, with 11 bases remaining between them. From germline, CDR1 is MNHEY and CDR2 SVGEGT. The CDR3 region is CASSWGRGTEAFF. CDR3 coding DNA: TGTGCCAGCAGTTGGGGGAGGGGTACTGAAGCTTTCTTT.

This chain connects TRBV3-1 (or the pseudogene TRBV3-2) to TRBJ1-2; TRBD1 is a possible D gene (6 bases). The CDR3 loop spans 16 amino acids. Per germline, CDR1 LGHDT and CDR2 YNNKEL (reference sequence). The V gene lost 1 base and the J gene lost 6 bases, with 18 bases spanning the gap. CDR3 bases: TGTGCCAGCAGCCAAGCGATTGGGGTGGGGGGGCATGGCTACACCTTC. This translates into CASSQAIGVGGHGYTF.

The chain carries TRBV12-3 or TRBV12-4 and TRBJ2-1; D unresolved. Trimming took off 3 bases at V and 8 bases at J, with 5 bases between the two ends. CDR3 size: 11 residues. The CDR3 reads CASSLSYEQFF. CDR3 DNA sequence: TGTGCCAGCAGTTTGTCCTATGAGCAGTTCTTC.

The chain couples TRBV29-1 to TRBJ2-1, with a tentative D call TRBD2 (7 bases). This CDR3 region has 16 residues. Between the trimmed V and J ends, which lost 7 bases and 4 bases, there was a span of 23 bases. Germline-derived CDR1 and CDR2 are SQVTM and ANQGSEA. The CDR3 is CSATGGGGPPYNEQFF. The DNA of the CDR3 is TGCAGCGCCACGGGGGGTGGGGGCCCCCCTTACAATGAGCAGTTCTTC.

The V gene is TRBV27, the J gene TRBJ2-2, with TRBD2 as a possible D gene (5 bases). Germline values: CDR1 MNHEY, CDR2 SMNVEV (reference sequence). Trimming took off 5 bases at V and 0 bases at J, with 16 bases between the two ends. There are 17 residues in the CDR3. The CDR3 spells CASSPLRRSANTGELFF. DNA for the CDR3: TGTGCCAGCAGTCCCCTCCGGAGGTCCGCGAACACCGGGGAGCTGTTTTTT.

The CDR3 region is CASSHPEGVGDYGYTF. The CDR3 nucleotides are TGCGCCAGCAGCCATCCAGAGGGAGTTGGGGACTATGGCTACACCTTC. V usage is TRBV4-1 and J usage is TRBJ1-2; D is undetermined. The CDR3 is made up of 16 amino acids. Germline V gives CDR1 MGHRA, CDR2 YSYEKL. V lost 3 bases and J lost 3, with 17 bases in between.

V is TRBV7-2 and J is TRBJ1-3; D is perhaps TRBD1 (5 bases). CDR3 length: 14 amino acids. Germline V CDR1 and CDR2: SGHTA, FQGNSA. Deletions cut 4 bases from V and 1 base from J, with 8 bases between. CDR3 amino acids: CASSSAGSGNTIYF. In DNA, the CDR3 is TGTGCCAGCAGCTCGGCAGGGTCTGGAAACACCATATATTTT.

V usage is TRBV6-2 or TRBV6-3 and J usage is TRBJ1-1, with unresolved D. Trimming cost V 6 bases and J 8 bases, with 13 bases left between them. The CDR3 length is 12 residues. Germline V CDR1 and CDR2: MNHEY, SVGEGT. The DNA of the CDR3 is TGTGCCAGCAGCAGTACTATCAAAGAAGCTTTCTTT. Translated, it gives CASSSTIKEAFF.

The V gene is TRBV5-1, the J gene TRBJ1-1; D not resolved. The V gene lost 7 bases and the J gene lost 6 bases, with 16 bases spanning the gap. From germline, CDR1 is SGHRS and CDR2 YFSETQ. The CDR3 is 13 amino acids. Here the CDR3 reads CASAEGGRPEAFF. Written as DNA, the CDR3 is TGCGCCAGCGCCGAGGGAGGGAGGCCTGAAGCTTTCTTT. Full variable domain (missing parts from reference TRBV5-1 and TRBJ1-1): KAGVTQTPRYLIKTRGQQVTLSCSPISGHRSVSWYQQTPGQGLQFLFEYFSETQRNKGNFPGRFSGRQFSNSRSEMNVSTLELGDSALYLCASAEGGRPEAFFGQGTRLTVV.

The chain employs TRBV25-1 and TRBJ1-6; unclear D gene. V was cut by 4 bases and J by 9 bases, with 10 bases left in between. The CDR3 is 13 amino acids. The germline CDR1 and CDR2 sequences are MGHDK and SYGVNS. CDR3 coding DNA: TGTGCCAGCAGTGCAGGTTTGGGTTCACCCCTCCACTTT. Translation: CASSAGLGSPLHF.

Comment on this clone: One junction end does not reproduce the germline sequence, and a read error may be involved. The chain uses TRBV7-7 and TRBJ2-5; 8 nucleotides align to TRBD1. This CDR3 has 14 amino acids. Germline V lookup: CDR1 SSHAT, CDR2 FNYEAQ (reference sequence). The chain's CDR3 is CASSLDRVQETQYF. DNA of the CDR3: TGTGCTAGCAGCTTGGACAGGGTCCAAGAGACCCAGTACTTC.

The V and J genes are TRBV4-2 and TRBJ1-1; a possible D gene is TRBD1 (6 bases). CDR1 is LGHNA, CDR2 YNFKEQ, per germline. V was clipped by 1 base and J by 2 bases, with 17 bases between them. CDR3 length: 17 amino acids. The CDR3: CASSQGRTAGFNTEAFF. DNA of the CDR3: TGTGCCAGCAGCCAAGGTAGGACAGCAGGGTTCAACACTGAAGCTTTCTTT.

J is TRBJ2-1 and V is TRBV6-1; D is unclear. This CDR3 is built from 15 residues. Germline-derived CDR1 and CDR2 are MNHNS and SASEGT. Trimming stripped 3 bases from V and 5 bases from J, with 14 bases between. The CDR3 region has the DNA TGTGCCAGCAGTGAGTGGCACAGCTCACACAATGAGCAGTTCTTC. Its translation is CASSEWHSSHNEQFF.

This clone was detected only a few times. The chain combines TRBV7-8 with TRBJ2-7; 8 bases are a match to TRBD2. V was clipped by 1 base and J by 1 base; unmatched bases: 3. CDR1 and CDR2 from the germline V gene are SGHVS and FQNEAQ. This CDR3 spans 15 amino acids. The CDR3 region is CASSLGSGISYEQYV. CDR3 coding DNA: TGTGCCAGCAGCTTAGGTAGCGGGATTTCCTACGAGCAGTACGTC.

V is TRBV30 and J is TRBJ1-5, with 8 nucleotides matching TRBD1. CDR1 is GTSNPN and CDR2 is SVGIG in the germline V gene (reference sequence). V shed 0 bases and J 7 bases; nucleotides not matched to a gene: 11. CDR3 length: 16 residues. As DNA, the CDR3 is TGTGCCTGGAGTGTAATAGGACAGGGTCGTGGGCAGCCCCAGCATTTT. It specifies CAWSVIGQGRGQPQHF.

This sequence joins TRBV12-3 or TRBV12-4 and TRBJ1-1; TRBD1 agrees at 7 bases. This CDR3 comprises 11 residues. The V gene end was trimmed by 6 bases and the J gene end by 10 bases; junction bases not matched to a gene: 5. CDR3 protein: CASRSDRAAFF. The CDR3, as DNA: TGTGCCAGCAGAAGCGACAGGGCAGCTTTCTTT.

This chain connects TRBV7-3 to TRBJ1-1; TRBD1 aligns across 8 bases. Germline V CDR1 and CDR2: SGHTA, FQGTGA. The CDR3 contains 17 residues. The J segment lost 1 base and the V segment lost 2 bases, leaving 9 bases of the junction unmatched. The CDR3 coding sequence is TGTGCCAGCAGCTTATTTGTTTCGGGGACAGGGAACACTGAAGCTTTCTTT. Encoded protein: CASSLFVSGTGNTEAFF.

CDR3 protein: CASERGRAGELFF. The CDR3 DNA reads as TGTGCCAGCGAGAGGGGGAGGGCCGGGGAGCTGTTTTTT. The chain is built from TRBV7-3 and TRBJ2-2, with D perhaps TRBD2 (7 bases). Trimming left V 8 bases short and J 6 bases short, with 13 bases between. Germline CDR1 SGHTA, CDR2 FQGTGA. The CDR3 runs 13 residues.

The chain combines TRBV19 with TRBJ1-4, with TRBD1 matching over 9 bases. Germline V CDR1 and CDR2: LNHDA, SQIVND (reference sequence). Losses at the gene ends were 6 bases for V and 8 bases for J; bases not matched to a gene: 7. The CDR3 extends over 14 amino acids. CDR3 DNA: TGTGCCAGTAGGCTACAGGGGGCCGGGGAAAAACTGTTTTTT. Protein sequence: CASRLQGAGEKLFF.

This rearrangement joins TRBV27 to TRBJ1-2, with a possible D match to TRBD1 (6 bases). Germline V gene data show CDR1 as MNHEY and CDR2 as SMNVEV (reference sequence). This CDR3 has 13 amino acids. Trimming pared 4 bases from V and 8 bases from J, leaving 14 bases between. DNA for the CDR3: TGTGCCAGCAGTTCACCCGAGGGGGAAGGCTACACCTTC. Translation gives CASSSPEGEGYTF.

The chain recombines TRBV7-9 with TRBJ2-7, with no clear D. This CDR3 comprises 13 residues. From germline, CDR1 is SEHNR and CDR2 FQNEAQ (reference sequence). V was pared by 5 bases and J by 6 bases, with 14 bases between. The CDR3 reads CASSARHNFEQYF. CDR3 DNA: TGTGCCAGCAGCGCAAGACATAACTTCGAGCAGTACTTC.

This clone was seen a handful of times. This sequence joins TRBV7-9 and TRBJ2-7, with TRBD2 matching over 9 bases. Germline-derived CDR1 and CDR2 are SEHNR and FQNEAQ (reference sequence). The CDR3 has 18 amino acids. The trim removed 1 base at V and 0 bases at J, leaving 10 bases unmatched. CDR3 nucleotides: TGTGCCAGCAGCTTAGTAAATGTTGCTAGCGGGGTCTCCTACGAGCAGTACGTC. Translation: CASSLVNVASGVSYEQYV.

The V gene is TRBV3-1 (or the pseudogene TRBV3-2), the J gene TRBJ2-3, with TRBD2 matching 9 bases. Trimming cost V 1 base and J 1 base; bases outside gene matches: 3. In germline, CDR1 is LGHDT, CDR2 YNNKEL (reference sequence). The CDR3 runs to 16 residues. In DNA form, the CDR3 reads TGTGCCAGCAGCCAAGGGGAGCGGGGGGGCACAGATACGCAGTATTTT. Encoded protein: CASSQGERGGTDTQYF.

This clone has more than one count but fewer than ten. This chain connects TRBV21-1 to TRBJ2-7; the table's D call of TRBD2 was not tested on the DNA. TRBV21-1 is annotated as a pseudogene. The CDR3 totals 14 residues. CDR3 DNA: TGTGCCAGCAGCAAAGTGCGGAACTCCTACGAGCAGTACGTC. Residues: CASSKVRNSYEQYV.

This clone was seen only once. The gene calls are TRBV14 and TRBJ1-2; 8 bases are a match to TRBD1. This CDR3 has 18 residues. In germline, CDR1 is SGHDN, CDR2 FVKESK. The trim removed 4 bases at V and 6 bases at J, leaving 19 bases unmatched. The CDR3 coding sequence is TGTGCCAGCAGCCCAAGGGGACAGGCAATCTGGAGGGGCAATGGCTACACCTTC. This translates into CASSPRGQAIWRGNGYTF.